Given below is one T cell receptor (beta chain) in context. This sample is drawn from a study of cytomegalovirus exposure and HLA in healthy donors. V lost 9 bases and J lost 8, with 13 bases in between. In germline, CDR1 is ENHRY, CDR2 SYGVKD. The CDR3 is 12 amino acids. PCR amplification relied on 60 Vbeta primers (plus 13 Jbeta primers). The table came from immunoSEQ multiplex PCR; TCRdb's copy has only in-frame clones and leaves some out. The sample includes roughly 290,000 clones, around 90% of them seen just once. The sequence came from a woman in her late teens or twenties in good health and CMV-seronegative. The sequenced sample was PBMCs. The rearrangement joins TRBV10-3 to TRBJ1-4, with D perhaps matching TRBD1 (6 bases). The CDR3 region is CAIRDINEKLFF. CDR3 nucleotide sequence: TGTGCCATACGGGACATTAACGAAAAACTGTTTTTT.